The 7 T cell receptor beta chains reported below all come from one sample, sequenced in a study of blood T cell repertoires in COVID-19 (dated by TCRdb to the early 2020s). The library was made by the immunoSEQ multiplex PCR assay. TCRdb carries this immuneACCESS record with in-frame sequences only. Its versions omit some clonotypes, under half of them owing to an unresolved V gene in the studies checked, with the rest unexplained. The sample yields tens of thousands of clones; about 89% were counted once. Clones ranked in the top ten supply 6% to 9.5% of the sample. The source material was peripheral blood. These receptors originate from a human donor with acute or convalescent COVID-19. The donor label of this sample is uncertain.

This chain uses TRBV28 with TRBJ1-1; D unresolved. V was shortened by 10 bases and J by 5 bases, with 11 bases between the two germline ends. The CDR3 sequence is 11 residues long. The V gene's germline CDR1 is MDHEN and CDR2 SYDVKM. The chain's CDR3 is CATLTGTEAFF. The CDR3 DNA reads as TGTGCCACCCTGACGGGTACTGAAGCTTTCTTT.

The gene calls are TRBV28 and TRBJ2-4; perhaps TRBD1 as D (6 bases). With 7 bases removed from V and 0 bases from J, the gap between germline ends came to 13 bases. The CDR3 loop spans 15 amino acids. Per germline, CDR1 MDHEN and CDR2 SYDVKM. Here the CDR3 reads CASTPPDRAKNIQYF. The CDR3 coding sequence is TGTGCCAGCACCCCCCCGGACAGAGCCAAAAACATTCAGTACTTC.

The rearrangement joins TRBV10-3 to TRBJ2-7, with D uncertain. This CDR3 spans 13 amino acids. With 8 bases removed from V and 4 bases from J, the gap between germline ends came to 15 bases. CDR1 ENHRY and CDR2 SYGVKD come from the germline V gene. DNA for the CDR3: TGTGCCATCTCATCCCCAGGAACTTACGAGCAGTACTTC. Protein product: CAISSPGTYEQYF.

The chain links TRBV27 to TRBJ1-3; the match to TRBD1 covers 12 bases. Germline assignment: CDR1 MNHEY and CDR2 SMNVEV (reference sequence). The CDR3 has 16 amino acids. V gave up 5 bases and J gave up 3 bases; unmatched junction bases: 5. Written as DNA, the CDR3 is TGTGCCAGCAGTCCGGGACAGGGGGCGATTGGAAACACCATATATTTT. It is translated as CASSPGQGAIGNTIYF.

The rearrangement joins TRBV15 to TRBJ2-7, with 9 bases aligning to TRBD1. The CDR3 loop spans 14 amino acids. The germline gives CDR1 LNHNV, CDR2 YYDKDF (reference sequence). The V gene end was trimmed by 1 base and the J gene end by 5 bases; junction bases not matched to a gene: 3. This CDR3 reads CATSRAGTGNEQYF. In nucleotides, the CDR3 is TGTGCCACCAGCAGAGCCGGGACAGGGAACGAGCAGTACTTC.

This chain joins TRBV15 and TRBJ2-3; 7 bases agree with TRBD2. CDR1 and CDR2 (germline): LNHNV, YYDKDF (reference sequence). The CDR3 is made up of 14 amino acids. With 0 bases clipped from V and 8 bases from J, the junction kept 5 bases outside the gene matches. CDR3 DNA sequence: TGTGCCACCAGCAGAGACACGGGGGGAGCTACGCAGTATTTT. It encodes CATSRDTGGATQYF.

The CDR3 region has the DNA TGTGCCAGCAGCTTTGGCGGGACGACTGGAAACACCATATATTTT. It yields the protein CASSFGGTTGNTIYF. The gene calls are TRBV5-4 and TRBJ1-3, with D tentatively TRBD1 (5 bases). Trimming took off 2 bases at V and 2 bases at J, with 11 bases between the two ends. The CDR3 has 15 amino acids. Per the germline V gene, CDR1 is SGHNT and CDR2 is YYREEE (reference sequence).